Here is one T cell receptor (beta chain) with its context. These data come from a study of control samples from healthy donors and cancer patients. TCRdb's copy holds only in-frame clones and misses some; the assay was immunoSEQ multiplex PCR. This table has 100,000 to 150,000 clones, roughly nine tenths appearing once. The CDR3 spans 17 residues. The sample comprised blood. This rearrangement joins TRBV12-2 to TRBJ2-3; TRBD2, the table's D call, was not compared with the DNA. TRBV12-2 counts as a pseudogene. The sequence was obtained from a woman aged 18-29 years in good health. The CDR3 DNA reads as TGTGCAAGTCGCTTAGGTGGGACTAGCGGGGGCACAGATACGCAGTATTTT. Translated: CASRLGGTSGGTDTQYF.